The present T cell receptor (beta chain) was sequenced within a study of CD4 T cells in relation to SARS-CoV-2 and coronaviruses. Study information: ViraFEST: roughly ten-day antigen culture of PBMCs, then TCR beta CDR3 sequencing. Negative control cultures got HIV-1 Nef peptides or no peptide.

About this clone: Its antigen remains unknown.

The unexposed donors gave CD4+ T cells in about 2011-2018, prior to COVID-19. After roughly ten days of culture, CD4+ T cells were isolated. PBMCs were plated at about 2 million per well in IL-2-containing medium. Clones were sequenced by immunoSEQ multiplex PCR, and TCRdb holds only the in-frame ones, with some missing. The table shows some 23,000 clones, with around 72% occurring only once. The CDR3 runs 15 residues. From germline, CDR1 is MNHEY and CDR2 SMNVEV (reference sequence). V gave up 3 bases and J gave up 4 bases; unmatched junction bases: 6. The TCR originated in a human donor in good health. V gene TRBV27 combines with J gene TRBJ2-1; TRBD2 matches 7 bases. Source material: CD4+ T cells from PBMCs, cultured in vitro. Here the CDR3 DNA reads TGTGCCAGCAGTTTTCAAGCGGGAATATACAATGAGCAGTTCTTC. Protein product: CASSFQAGIYNEQFF.